This entry lists 24 T cell receptor beta chains sequenced from one sample in a study of cytomegalovirus exposure and HLA in healthy donors. The PCR employed 60 Vbeta primers together with 13 Jbeta primers. Clones were read by immunoSEQ multiplex PCR, and TCRdb kept only the in-frame ones, dropping some. The sample contains about 200,000 clones, approximately 80% of which appear only once. The specimen sequenced was PBMCs. All receptors come from a girl aged 2-10 years in good health and CMV-seronegative.

Here the CDR3 DNA reads TGCGCCAGCAGAAGTAGGGGAGGGCAAGAGACCCAGTACTTC. Translating it yields CASRSRGGQETQYF. The chain carries TRBV5-1 and TRBJ2-5; 7 nucleotides agree with TRBD2. V gave up 5 bases and J gave up 2 bases; unmatched junction bases: 6. CDR1 and CDR2 from the germline V gene are SGHRS and YFSETQ. This CDR3 has 14 residues.

The CDR3 DNA follows: TGTGCCATCAGTGAGGGGGCGCAAGCTAACTATGGCTACACCTTC. Its translation: CAISEGAQANYGYTF. The chain combines TRBV10-3 with TRBJ1-2, with D perhaps TRBD1 (5 bases). Trimming removed 2 bases from V and 0 bases from J, with 10 bases in between. The germline V gene has CDR1 ENHRY and CDR2 SYGVKD. The CDR3 has 15 amino acids.

The genes are TRBV25-1 and TRBJ1-2; 8 nucleotides line up with TRBD1. The CDR3 spans 12 residues. CDR1 MGHDK and CDR2 SYGVNS come from the germline V gene. Trimming at V came to 8 bases and at J to 3 bases, leaving 2 bases not matched to a gene. The CDR3: CASGQGDYGYTF. CDR3 sequence (DNA): TGTGCCAGCGGACAGGGCGACTATGGCTACACCTTC.

DNA for the CDR3: TGCGCCAGCAGCTGGGGGACTAGCGGGGGAACAGATACGCAGTATTTT. It translates to CASSWGTSGGTDTQYF. V is TRBV5-1 and J is TRBJ2-3; 14 bases match TRBD2. V dropped 3 bases and J dropped 3; count of bases not matched to a gene: 3. Germline CDR1 and CDR2: SGHRS and YFSETQ. The CDR3 contains 16 residues.

There are a few counts of this clone. The chain carries TRBV5-4 and TRBJ2-7; TRBD1 matches at 8 bases. The CDR3 has 14 amino acids. Germline V gene data show CDR1 as SGHNT and CDR2 as YYREEE (reference sequence). Germline trimming cut 7 bases from V and 1 base from J; bases unmatched to any gene: 7. CDR3 sequence: CASSPGQASYEQYF. In nucleotides, the CDR3 is TGTGCCAGCTCCCCGGGACAGGCGTCCTACGAGCAGTACTTC.

The chain uses TRBV9 and TRBJ2-6; a possible D gene is TRBD1 (6 bases). The CDR3 contains 14 residues. V gave up 6 bases and J gave up 6 bases, with 13 bases separating them. The germline CDR1 and CDR2 sequences are SGDLS and YYNGEE. As DNA, the CDR3 is TGTGCCAGCACCAGGGGTTTTGAGGCCAACGTCCTGACTTTC. Its translation is CASTRGFEANVLTF.

The chain combines TRBV2 with TRBJ2-3; the match to TRBD2 covers 8 bases. Trimming took 8 bases from V and 4 from J; bases not matched to a gene: 8. Per the germline V gene, CDR1 is SNHLY and CDR2 is FYNNEI. The CDR3 runs 14 residues. The CDR3: CASGWRGASDTQYF. Written as DNA, the CDR3 is TGTGCCAGCGGATGGCGGGGGGCCTCAGATACGCAGTATTTT.

The chain employs TRBV5-4 and TRBJ2-5, with D perhaps TRBD1 (5 bases). With 4 bases removed from V and 1 base from J, the gap between germline ends came to 8 bases. Germline CDR1 reads SGHNT; CDR2 reads YYREEE (reference sequence). This CDR3 is 13 amino acids long. The CDR3 reads CASSPDSQETQYF. The CDR3, as DNA: TGTGCCAGCAGCCCTGACAGCCAAGAGACCCAGTACTTC.

The genes are TRBV4-2 and TRBJ2-3; 7 bases agree with TRBD2. Germline trimming cut 0 bases from V and 2 bases from J; bases unmatched to any gene: 5. CDR1 is LGHNA and CDR2 is YNFKEQ in the germline V gene. This CDR3 comprises 16 residues. CDR3 protein: CASSQEVGGYTDTQYF. The CDR3 DNA is TGTGCCAGCAGCCAAGAGGTGGGAGGGTACACAGATACGCAGTATTTT.

The chain links TRBV19 to TRBJ2-3, with unresolved D. This CDR3 spans 12 amino acids. Trimming cost V 2 bases and J 6 bases, with 6 bases left between them. Per the germline V gene, CDR1 is LNHDA and CDR2 is SQIVND (reference sequence). CDR3: CASSIIADTQYF. The CDR3 DNA follows: TGTGCCAGTAGTATAATAGCCGATACGCAGTATTTT.

For the CDR3, the DNA is TGTGCCAGCTCCCCGGGAGACGGTTACGAGCAGTACTTC. This encodes CASSPGDGYEQYF. This rearrangement joins TRBV18 to TRBJ2-7, with D perhaps TRBD2 (6 bases). Germline V gene lookup returns CDR1 KGHSH and CDR2 LQKENI. V was cut by 6 bases and J by 4 bases, with 13 bases left in between. This CDR3 contains 13 residues.

The chain couples TRBV7-9 to TRBJ1-1; 8 bases agree with TRBD1. The CDR3 has 14 residues. J lost 3 bases, V lost 4 bases, and 4 bases had no gene match. Germline V gene data show CDR1 as SEHNR and CDR2 as FQNEAQ (reference sequence). CDR3 sequence reads: CASSSDRGYTEAFF. CDR3 nucleotide sequence: TGTGCCAGCAGCTCCGACAGGGGCTACACTGAAGCTTTCTTT.

The V and J genes are TRBV10-1 and TRBJ2-2; D uncertain. The V gene's germline CDR1 is WNHNN and CDR2 SYGVQD (reference sequence). The V gene lost 7 bases and the J gene lost 3 bases, with 3 bases spanning the gap. This CDR3 comprises 11 residues. The CDR3 bases are TGCGCCAGCACCGACACCGGGGAGCTGTTTTTT. Its translation: CASTDTGELFF.

The chain links TRBV7-9 to TRBJ2-7; 8 bases line up with TRBD1. After removal of 5 bases from V and 3 bases from J, the junction contained 9 bases not matched to a gene. CDR3 length: 15 amino acids. CDR1 is SEHNR and CDR2 is FQNEAQ in the germline V gene (reference sequence). The CDR3 here is CASSGRGPPYYEQYF. CDR3 in DNA: TGTGCCAGCAGCGGCAGGGGGCCACCCTACTACGAGCAGTACTTC.

The chain carries TRBV27 and TRBJ2-7, with D possibly TRBD1 on 8 matching bases. CDR3 length: 16 amino acids. Germline V CDR1 and CDR2: MNHEY, SMNVEV (reference sequence). V lost 2 bases and J 6 bases, leaving 20 bases between the germline ends. Here the CDR3 reads CASSLSGTGLLSEQYF. CDR3 bases: TGTGCCAGCAGTTTAAGCGGGACAGGCCTTCTCTCCGAGCAGTACTTC.

J is TRBJ1-5 and V is TRBV27; TRBD1 is a possible D gene (6 bases). The CDR3 length is 15 residues. CDR1 is MNHEY and CDR2 is SMNVEV in the germline V gene (reference sequence). Trimming shortened V by 0 bases and J by 5 bases, and 11 bases separated the two germline ends. The DNA of the CDR3 is TGTGCCAGCAGTTTATCTGAGAAGGGGGATCAGCCCCAGCATTTT. Translating it yields CASSLSEKGDQPQHF.

The chain couples TRBV15 to TRBJ1-6; 10 nucleotides align to TRBD1. The CDR3 extends over 14 amino acids. The trim removed 4 bases at V and 10 bases at J, leaving 4 bases unmatched. Germline CDR1 reads LNHNV; CDR2 reads YYDKDF (reference sequence). DNA for the CDR3: TGTGCCACCAGCACCGGGACAGGGGCCTCACCCCTCCACTTT. It yields the protein CATSTGTGASPLHF.

The CDR3 is CASSVGQGGVDTQYF. For the CDR3, the DNA is TGTGCCAGCAGCGTAGGACAGGGGGGCGTCGATACGCAGTATTTT. This chain joins TRBV9 and TRBJ2-3, with 9 bases fitting TRBD1. The CDR3 has 15 amino acids. Germline V gives CDR1 SGDLS, CDR2 YYNGEE. Germline trimming cut 0 bases from V and 6 bases from J; bases unmatched to any gene: 5.

Here the CDR3 reads CASSPAGQVYGYTF. DNA for the CDR3: TGTGCCAGCAGCCCGGCGGGACAGGTCTATGGCTACACCTTC. The V gene is TRBV7-9, the J gene TRBJ1-2; 8 positions agree with TRBD1. The germline gives CDR1 SEHNR, CDR2 FQNEAQ (reference sequence). This CDR3 is built from 14 residues. V gave up 5 bases and J gave up 4 bases; unmatched junction bases: 6.

V usage is TRBV15 and J usage is TRBJ2-1, with TRBD2 matching over 7 bases. The CDR3 runs to 18 residues. The V gene's germline CDR1 is LNHNV and CDR2 YYDKDF (reference sequence). Trimming at V came to 0 bases and at J to 1 base, leaving 9 bases not matched to a gene. DNA for the CDR3: TGTGCCACCAGCAGAGATCCCCTGGTAGCGGGTTCCTACAATGAGCAGTTCTTC. Its translation is CATSRDPLVAGSYNEQFF.

The chain has TRBV30 and TRBJ2-5, with TRBD1 identical over 7 bases. Germline V CDR1 and CDR2: GTSNPN, SVGIG (reference sequence). The length of the CDR3 is 13 residues. The junction had 6 bases not matched to a gene; V was cut back by 4 bases and J by 4 bases. The CDR3 loop reads CAWTSPGGETQYF. As DNA, the CDR3 is TGTGCCTGGACTAGTCCAGGGGGAGAGACCCAGTACTTC. Together with reference TRBV30 and TRBJ2-5, the CDR3 gives the full variable domain: SQTIHQWPATLVQPVGSPLSLECTVEGTSNPNLYWYRQAAGRGLQLLFYSVGIGQISSEVPQNLSASRPQDRQFILSSKKLLLSDSGFYLCAWTSPGGETQYFGPGTRLLVL.

This chain links TRBV9 with TRBJ2-3; TRBD2 is a possible D gene (6 bases). Trimming shortened V by 4 bases and J by 1 base, and 16 bases separated the two germline ends. Germline V gene data show CDR1 as SGDLS and CDR2 as YYNGEE. The CDR3 covers 16 residues. The CDR3 sequence is CASSLLAKGGTDTQYF. As DNA, the CDR3 is TGTGCCAGCAGCCTACTAGCAAAAGGTGGCACAGATACGCAGTATTTT.

This chain connects TRBV6-5 to TRBJ1-4; TRBD1 matches 7 bases. The germline gives CDR1 MNHEY, CDR2 SVGAGI. J lost 8 bases, V lost 6 bases, and 12 bases had no gene match. This CDR3 comprises 15 residues. The CDR3 region has the DNA TGTGCCAGCAGCAGCCGGGCAGGGGGGAAAGAAAAACTGTTTTTT. It codes for CASSSRAGGKEKLFF.

This chain joins TRBV10-3 and TRBJ2-7; D is possibly TRBD1 (6 bases). Germline V gives CDR1 ENHRY, CDR2 SYGVKD. The germline V and J ends were trimmed by 8 bases and 0 bases, with 20 bases remaining between them. CDR3 size: 16 residues. The CDR3 is CAIPILTGSFSYEQYF. The CDR3 coding sequence is TGTGCCATCCCGATCCTGACAGGCTCATTCTCCTACGAGCAGTACTTC.